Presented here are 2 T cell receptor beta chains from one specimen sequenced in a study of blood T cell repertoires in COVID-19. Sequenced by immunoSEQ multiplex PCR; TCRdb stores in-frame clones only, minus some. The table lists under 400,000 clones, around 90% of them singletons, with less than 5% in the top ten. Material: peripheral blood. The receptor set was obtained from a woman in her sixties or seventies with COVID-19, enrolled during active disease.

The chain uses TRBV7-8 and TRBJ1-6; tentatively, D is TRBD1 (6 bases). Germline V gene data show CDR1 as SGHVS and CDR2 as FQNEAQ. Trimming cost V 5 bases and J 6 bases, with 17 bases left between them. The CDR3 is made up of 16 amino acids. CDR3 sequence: CASSTGTGTLNSPLHF. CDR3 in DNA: TGTGCCAGCAGCACCGGAACCGGGACACTTAATTCACCCCTCCACTTT.

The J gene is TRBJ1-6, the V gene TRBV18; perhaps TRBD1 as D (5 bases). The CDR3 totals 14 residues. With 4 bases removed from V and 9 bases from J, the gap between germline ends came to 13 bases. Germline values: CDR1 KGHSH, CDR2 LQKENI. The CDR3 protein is CASSRDSWASPLHF. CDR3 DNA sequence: TGTGCCAGCTCACGGGACTCTTGGGCTTCACCCCTCCACTTT.